This entry lists 23 T cell receptor beta chains sequenced from one sample in a study of blood T cells in healthy people across ages. A J-beta primer mix and a sample-barcoded 5' primer were used in a second PCR of about 6 to 12 cycles. TCRdb reprocessed the 5' RACE reads via MiXCR and lists one record per CDR3 protein. Of about 800,000 distinct CDR3 sequences listed, over 45% are singletons. Input material: blood. The receptors shown here come from a man in his thirties or forties in good health.

The J gene is TRBJ2-6, the V gene TRBV13; D perhaps matches TRBD2 (6 bases). V was clipped by 0 bases and J by 1 base, with 7 bases between them. The CDR3 sequence is 16 residues long. Germline assignment: CDR1 PRHDT and CDR2 FYEKMQ (reference sequence). In nucleotides, the CDR3 is TGTGCCAGCAGCTTAGGACGGGGGTCTGGGGCCAACGTCCTGACTTTC. The encoded protein is CASSLGRGSGANVLTF.

The table lists this clonotype with a few counts. The gene calls are TRBV6-5 and TRBJ2-7; 7 bases are shared with TRBD1. Trimming removed 5 bases from V and 6 bases from J; junction bases left unmatched: 10. The CDR3 extends over 14 amino acids. The V gene's germline CDR1 is MNHEY and CDR2 SVGAGI. CDR3 region: CASSPRPGGREQYF. DNA of the CDR3: TGTGCCAGCAGTCCGAGGCCAGGGGGACGCGAGCAGTACTTC.

This clonotype was seen a single time. The chain links TRBV7-2 to TRBJ2-1; TRBD2 matches at 13 bases. This CDR3 has 15 amino acids. Germline V lookup: CDR1 SGHTA, CDR2 FQGNSA. V gave up 6 bases and J gave up 7 bases; unmatched junction bases: 6. CDR3 DNA sequence: TGTGCCAGCAGTTGGACTAGCGGGAGATTAAATGAGCAGTTCTTC. Residues: CASSWTSGRLNEQFF.

There are many counts of this clonotype. The rearrangement uses TRBV2 and TRBJ2-1; possible D gene TRBD1, 6 bases. This CDR3 spans 15 amino acids. Germline CDR1 and CDR2: SNHLY and FYNNEI. V gave up 4 bases and J gave up 1 base, with 11 bases separating them. The CDR3 sequence: CASSAGTLSYNEQFF. The CDR3 DNA follows: TGTGCCAGCAGTGCAGGGACATTGTCCTACAATGAGCAGTTCTTC.

The chain is built from TRBV24-1 and TRBJ2-3; either TRBD1 or TRBD2 may fit D (6 bases each). Germline CDR1 and CDR2: KGHDR and SFDVKD. Deletions cut 4 bases from V and 6 bases from J, with 7 bases between. CDR3 size: 12 residues. CDR3 coding DNA: TGTGCCACCAGTGAGGGGGGCGATACGCAGTATTTT. As protein: CATSEGGDTQYF.

The chain has TRBV7-2 and TRBJ2-7, with TRBD1 identical over 7 bases. Looked up from germline, CDR1 is SGHTA and CDR2 is FQGNSA. This CDR3 has 17 amino acids. V gave up 6 bases and J gave up 0 bases; unmatched junction bases: 14. The CDR3 bases are TGTGCCAGCAGAATCCAGACCGGGACAGCCTTCTCCTACGAGCAGTACTTC. It encodes CASRIQTGTAFSYEQYF.

The chain recombines TRBV7-8 with TRBJ2-7; possible D gene TRBD1, 6 bases. The CDR3 consists of 13 residues. V gave up 0 bases and J gave up 5 bases, with 8 bases separating them. CDR1 and CDR2 from the germline V gene are SGHVS and FQNEAQ. CDR3 protein: CASSLARQDEQYF. The CDR3 DNA sequence: TGTGCCAGCAGCTTAGCGCGACAGGACGAGCAGTACTTC.

The chain couples TRBV7-2 to TRBJ2-1; 7 bases are a match to TRBD2. The CDR3 extends over 14 amino acids. Trimming cost V 8 bases and J 0 bases; bases outside gene matches: 4. The germline CDR1 and CDR2 sequences are SGHTA and FQGNSA. The CDR3 bases are TGTGCCAGCGGGGGGGTTGGCTCCTACAATGAGCAGTTCTTC. Translated: CASGGVGSYNEQFF. The full variable domain, its missing parts supplied by reference TRBV7-2 and TRBJ2-1, is GAGVSQSPSNKVTEKGKDVELRCDPISGHTALYWYRQSLGQGLEFLIYFQGNSAPDKSGLPSDRFSAERTGGSVSTLTIQRTQQEDSAVYLCASGGVGSYNEQFFGPGTRLTVL.

The rearrangement uses TRBV7-2 and TRBJ2-7, with D tentatively TRBD1 or TRBD2 (5 bases each). This CDR3 region has 15 residues. The germline V and J ends were trimmed by 3 bases and 7 bases, with 19 bases remaining between them. Germline CDR1 reads SGHTA; CDR2 reads FQGNSA. The CDR3 spells CASSFSGFQGDEQYF. The CDR3 nucleotides are TGTGCCAGCAGCTTCTCGGGATTCCAAGGGGATGAGCAGTACTTC.

The gene calls are TRBV9 and TRBJ2-7; a weak D match, TRBD1 (6 bases). The CDR3 contains 15 residues. Trimming took off 0 bases at V and 0 bases at J, with 10 bases between the two ends. Germline V CDR1 and CDR2: SGDLS, YYNGEE. The CDR3 loop reads CASSVAGATSYEQYF. As DNA, the CDR3 is TGTGCCAGCAGCGTAGCAGGGGCCACCTCCTACGAGCAGTACTTC.

This clonotype came up a few times. J is TRBJ2-7 and V is TRBV27; D gene uncertain. Germline CDR1 is MNHEY and CDR2 is SMNVEV (reference sequence). The germline V and J ends were trimmed by 0 bases and 6 bases, with 12 bases remaining between them. This CDR3 has 14 residues. The chain's CDR3 is CASSLSGTTTEQYF. CDR3 DNA: TGTGCCAGCAGTTTATCTGGCACCACGACCGAGCAGTACTTC.

This chain links TRBV29-1 with TRBJ2-7; D is ambiguous. The germline V gene has CDR1 SQVTM and CDR2 ANQGSEA. The ends were cut back, 0 bases at V and 0 bases at J, with 6 bases in the middle. The CDR3 sequence is 13 residues long. CDR3 sequence (DNA): TGCAGCGTTGAAGATCCCGACTCCTACGAGCAGTACTTC. Encoded protein: CSVEDPDSYEQYF.

The chain is built from TRBV7-9 and TRBJ1-2; TRBD1 matches at 7 bases. Germline V gives CDR1 SEHNR, CDR2 FQNEAQ (reference sequence). Losses at the gene ends were 5 bases for V and 6 bases for J; bases not matched to a gene: 9. The CDR3 totals 14 residues. The CDR3: CASSPGTEADGYTF. In nucleotides, the CDR3 is TGTGCCAGCAGCCCCGGGACAGAGGCGGATGGCTACACCTTC.

This sequence joins TRBV25-1 and TRBJ2-1, with 7 bases matching TRBD1. J gave up 3 bases and V 8 bases, and 1 base lay outside the gene matches. Looked up from germline, CDR1 is MGHDK and CDR2 is SYGVNS. The CDR3 has 12 amino acids. The CDR3 spells CASWDSYNEQFF. The CDR3 nucleotides are TGTGCCAGCTGGGACAGCTACAATGAGCAGTTCTTC.

CDR3 DNA: TGTGCCAGCAGACCTGGCACTAGCGGGAAGGCCGAGGGGACCTACAATGAGCAGTTCTTC. This codes for CASRPGTSGKAEGTYNEQFF. This chain joins TRBV2 and TRBJ2-1; 10 bases are shared with TRBD2. Germline CDR1 is SNHLY and CDR2 is FYNNEI. J was trimmed by 2 bases and V by 6 bases; bases with no gene match: 19. The CDR3 is 20 residues long.

This clonotype occurred a few times. J is TRBJ2-5 and V is TRBV10-3, with D tentatively TRBD1 (5 bases). With the DNA end fitting TRBJ2-7 better, the J assignment may be wrong. Germline V gene data show CDR1 as ENHRY and CDR2 as SYGVKD. The CDR3 totals 13 residues. CDR3 in amino acids: CAVQGSQGNEQYF. As DNA, the CDR3 is TGTGCCGTCCAAGGTTCTCAGGGAAACGAGCAGTACTTC.

This clonotype appeared a few times. This chain connects TRBV2 to TRBJ2-7; 8 bases are shared with TRBD2. This CDR3 has 16 residues. CDR1 is SNHLY and CDR2 is FYNNEI in the germline V gene. J was trimmed by 2 bases and V by 6 bases; bases with no gene match: 12. CDR3 in amino acids: CASRAFSGSGAYEQYF. CDR3 DNA sequence: TGTGCCAGCAGAGCCTTTTCCGGTAGCGGGGCCTACGAGCAGTACTTC.

For this clonotype: A read error may account for a junction end that differs from germline. J is TRBJ2-5 and V is TRBV10-3; 11 bases are a match to TRBD1. The DNA matches TRBJ2-7 better at its end, which makes the J call doubtful. Looked up from germline, CDR1 is ENHRY and CDR2 is SYGVKD. The CDR3 extends over 15 amino acids. CDR3 sequence: CTISEGQGGIDEQYF. For the CDR3, the DNA is TGTACCATCAGTGAGGGACAGGGGGGGATCGACGAGCAGTACTTC.

The chain combines TRBV28 with TRBJ2-7, with 10 bases identical to TRBD1. The CDR3 runs to 15 residues. The V and J ends lost 5 bases and 5 bases, in that order; junction bases with no gene match: 9. Germline CDR1 MDHEN, CDR2 SYDVKM. CDR3 sequence: CASSARDRGNNEQYF. CDR3 in DNA: TGTGCCAGCAGTGCCCGGGACAGGGGTAACAACGAGCAGTACTTC.

The chain uses TRBV29-1 and TRBJ2-7; D is ambiguous. Trimming pared 3 bases from V and 2 bases from J, leaving 11 bases between. This CDR3 spans 13 amino acids. The germline gives CDR1 SQVTM, CDR2 ANQGSEA. The CDR3 loop reads CSVESDIPYEQYF. DNA for the CDR3: TGCAGCGTTGAGTCGGATATACCCTACGAGCAGTACTTC.

V and J are TRBV6-6 and TRBJ1-5; D may be TRBD1 (6 bases). The CDR3 sequence is 15 residues long. Deletions cut 2 bases from V and 7 bases from J, with 15 bases between. The germline gives CDR1 MNHNY, CDR2 SVGAGI (reference sequence). DNA of the CDR3: TGTGCCAGCAGTTACGAACAGGGTAACGACCAGCCCCAGCATTTT. It is translated as CASSYEQGNDQPQHF.

The chain has TRBV7-9 and TRBJ2-5; 12 positions match TRBD2. Germline-derived CDR1 and CDR2 are SEHNR and FQNEAQ (reference sequence). The V gene end was trimmed by 3 bases and the J gene end by 11 bases; junction bases not matched to a gene: 13. The CDR3 is 16 amino acids. The CDR3 DNA reads TGTGCCAGCAGCTTCTCTAGCGGGGGGGCCTACAATGAGCAGTACTTC. Encoded protein: CASSFSSGGAYNEQYF.

The table lists this clonotype with a few counts. The rearrangement uses TRBV4-3 and TRBJ2-3, with a possible D match to TRBD2 (6 bases). The germline gives CDR1 LGHNA, CDR2 YSLEER. V was shortened by 0 bases and J by 4 bases, with 20 bases between the two germline ends. The CDR3 is 18 amino acids. The CDR3: CASSQDYRGSWKADTQYF. CDR3 DNA: TGCGCCAGCAGCCAAGATTATCGGGGGAGTTGGAAGGCAGATACGCAGTATTTT.